Included here is one T cell receptor (beta chain) sequence, with context. No antigen is known for it. The sample is drawn from a study of PD-L1 blockade in urothelial cancer. Findings of the study overall: Tumor-associated TCR clones expanded more in blood at 3 weeks in patients with durable benefit.

Profiled with immunoSEQ multiplex PCR; TCRdb holds only in-frame clones, not every one. The top ten hold around 10% of the sample, which has more than 600 clones, approximately 32% seen once. V lost 10 bases and J lost 6, with 11 bases in between. This CDR3 comprises 11 residues. Germline lookup yields CDR1 LNHDA and CDR2 SQIVND (reference sequence). This chain links TRBV19 with TRBJ2-3; no reliable D call. The starting material was tumor tissue, obtained before atezolizumab (anti-PD-L1) treatment. The sequence derives from a man aged 50 or older with urothelial cancer. CDR3 bases: TGTGCCACCTCCCCGGGCGATACGCAGTATTTT. Translating gives CATSPGDTQYF.